The 8 T cell receptor beta chains listed next were all sequenced from one sample in a study of Graves' ophthalmopathy and Graves' hyperthyroidism. CDR3 regions of TCR beta were amplified from RNA transcripts. The first-round RT-PCR employed HTBI primers together with the Qiagen OneStep RT-PCR kit. A multiplex PCR was then performed as the second round. TCRdb redid the calling of the multiplex PCR reads with MiXCR, one entry per CDR3 protein. The table has 900,000 to 1,200,000 distinct CDR3 sequences, about 38% seen once. Sequenced sample: peripheral blood or thyroid tissue (not recorded which). The receptor set was obtained from an adult man with Graves' hyperthyroidism.

This clonotype was counted a single time. One junction end does not reproduce the germline sequence, and a read error may be involved. This chain connects TRBV10-3 to TRBJ1-5; TRBD1 matches 10 bases. The CDR3 has 14 amino acids. CDR1 and CDR2 (germline): ENHRY, SYGVKD. CDR3 nucleotide sequence: TGTGCCATCGGACAGGGGGACAGCAATCAACCCCAGCATTTT. It codes for CAIGQGDSNQPQHF.

The chain joins TRBV7-9 to TRBJ2-5, with a weak D call TRBD1 (6 bases). The V end was cut by 2 bases, the J end by 3 bases, with 10 bases between. The CDR3 runs to 14 residues. CDR1 is SEHNR and CDR2 is FQNEAQ in the germline V gene (reference sequence). The CDR3 DNA sequence: TGTGCCAGCAGCTTACAACGGACAGAAGAGACCCAGTACTTC. Translation: CASSLQRTEETQYF.

This clonotype has a handful of counts. The chain uses TRBV27 and TRBJ1-6; TRBD1 might be the D (6 bases). Trimming removed 2 bases at V and 10 bases at J, with 15 bases between. Germline lookup yields CDR1 MNHEY and CDR2 SMNVEV (reference sequence). The CDR3 has 15 amino acids. For the CDR3, the DNA is TGTGCCAGCAGTTTAGACGGACAGAGTTTCTCACCCCTCCACTTT. Its translation: CASSLDGQSFSPLHF.

Many counts were recorded for this clonotype. The chain joins TRBV24-1 to TRBJ1-5; D gene ambiguous. The CDR3 has 15 residues. With 6 bases removed from V and 3 bases from J, the gap between germline ends came to 14 bases. In germline, CDR1 is KGHDR, CDR2 SFDVKD. The CDR3 DNA is TGTGCCACCAGTTCGGGTCCAGTGATCAATCAGCCCCAGCATTTT. Translation: CATSSGPVINQPQHF.

As to this clonotype: A much larger clone is a single base away; this may be a read error. The DNA of the CDR3 is TGCAGTTCGAGATGGCAAGAGACCCAGTTCTTC. It codes for CSSRWQETQFF. The chain joins TRBV20-1 to TRBJ2-5; D not resolved. The J call may not be correct, given that the DNA end is closer to TRBJ2-1. This CDR3 comprises 11 residues. Germline V gene lookup returns CDR1 DFQATT and CDR2 SNEGSKA (reference sequence).

This chain links TRBV7-2 with TRBJ1-1; D perhaps matches TRBD1 (6 bases). Germline V gene lookup returns CDR1 SGHTA and CDR2 FQGNSA. This CDR3 region has 14 residues. Trimming took 6 bases from V and 1 from J, leaving 12 bases between them. The CDR3 loop reads CASRTTGWNTEAFF. The CDR3 nucleotides are TGTGCCAGCAGGACAACAGGGTGGAACACTGAAGCTTTCTTT.

V is TRBV11-2 and J is TRBJ1-6; D is unresolved. This CDR3 region has 14 residues. With 5 bases removed from V and 7 bases from J, the gap between germline ends came to 12 bases. Per the germline V gene, CDR1 is SGHAT and CDR2 is FQNNGV. The CDR3: CASSLKTANSPLHF. The CDR3 bases are TGTGCCAGCAGCCTCAAGACGGCGAATTCACCCCTCCACTTT. Combining the CDR3 with reference TRBV11-2 and TRBJ1-6 gives the whole variable domain EAGVAQSPRYKIIEKRQSVAFWCNPISGHATLYWYQQILGQGPKLLIQFQNNGVVDDSQLPKDRFSAERLKGVDSTLKIQPAKLEDSAVYLCASSLKTANSPLHFGNGTRLTVT.

This clonotype was seen many times. The rearrangement links TRBV27 to TRBJ1-6; a possible D gene is TRBD1 (6 bases). The CDR3 loop spans 16 amino acids. Per the germline V gene, CDR1 is MNHEY and CDR2 is SMNVEV (reference sequence). V was trimmed by 6 bases and J by 7 bases, leaving 19 bases between them. Written as DNA, the CDR3 is TGTGCCAGCAGGTGGGGTACAGGGCTCATGAATTCACCCCTCCACTTT. Encoded protein: CASRWGTGLMNSPLHF.